A selection of T cell receptor beta chains follows, all from one sample in a study of CD8 T cells in ankylosing spondylitis. One entry per CDR3 protein, called by TCRdb with MiXCR from the 5' RACE reads. The repertoire includes a few hundred thousand distinct CDR3 sequences, 20% to 25% of them detected once, and approximately 15% sits in the top ten. Specimen: blood, either unsorted or a sorted T cell fraction (not recorded which). The receptors stem from a male donor with ankylosing spondylitis. Each CDR3 is given with its conserved first and last residue. D genes are given only for firm matches. Expanded clones are given a class, and other clones once, few, many or no size at all.

TRBV6-1	NA	NA	TRBJ2-2	CASRGLEGELFF	TGTGCCAGCAGAGGACTGGAGGGGGAGCTGTTTTTT
TRBV20-1	NA	TRBD1	TRBJ1-1	CSATPGGRAFF	TGCAGTGCTACCCCAGGGGGCCGGGCTTTCTTT
TRBV12-3/TRBV12-4	few	NA	TRBJ1-5	CASSPLLGGAQPQHF	TGTGCCAGCAGTCCCCTTTTGGGGGGCGCTCAGCCCCAGCATTTT
TRBV18	NA	NA	TRBJ2-7	CASSPDSGEFHEQYF	TGTGCCAGCTCACCGGACTCGGGAGAGTTCCACGAGCAGTACTTC
TRBV20-1	NA	NA	TRBJ1-1	CSADEGVPTEAFF	TGCAGTGCTGATGAGGGGGTACCGACTGAAGCTTTCTTT
TRBV20-1	NA	TRBD2	TRBJ2-2	CSARRTSVLGELFF	TGCAGTGCTAGGAGGACTAGCGTCCTCGGGGAGCTGTTTTTT
TRBV12-3/TRBV12-4	NA	NA	TRBJ1-2	CASSLDRVPDGYTF	TGTGCCAGCAGTTTAGACAGGGTCCCGGATGGCTACACCTTC
TRBV20-1	NA	NA	TRBJ1-3	CSARDEGTGNTIYF	TGCAGTGCTAGAGACGAGGGGACTGGAAACACCATATATTTT
TRBV11-1	many	NA	TRBJ2-1	CASSSRDANSYNEQFF	TGTGCCAGCAGCTCACGGGACGCCAACTCCTACAATGAGCAGTTCTTC
TRBV12-3/TRBV12-4	few	NA	TRBJ2-2	CASSLLAGLGELFF	TGTGCCAGCAGTCTCCTAGCTGGGTTGGGGGAGCTGTTTTTT
TRBV5-1	NA	TRBD2	TRBJ2-7	CASSTLAGGSYEQYF	TGCGCCAGCAGCACCTTAGCGGGAGGCTCCTACGAGCAGTACTTC
TRBV5-6	NA	TRBD2	TRBJ2-1	CASSSGTSGRPYNEQFF	TGTGCCAGCAGCTCCGGGACTAGCGGGAGGCCATACAATGAGCAGTTCTTC
TRBV28	few	NA	TRBJ2-1	CASSLGFHEQFF	TGTGCCAGCAGTTTGGGATTTCATGAGCAGTTCTTC
TRBV11-2	many	TRBD2	TRBJ2-2	CASSETSGRPGELFF	TGTGCCAGCAGCGAGACTAGCGGGAGGCCCGGGGAGCTGTTTTTT
TRBV11-2	few	NA	TRBJ2-2	CASSSRTAGELFF	TGTGCCAGCAGCTCTAGGACAGCCGGGGAGCTGTTTTTT
TRBV7-9	NA	NA	TRBJ2-5	CAILTLLGETRQTQYF	TGTGCCATCTTGACCCTTCTAGGGGAGACCCGACAGACCCAGTACTTC
TRBV5-4	few	TRBD1	TRBJ2-3	CASTRDQGATADTQYF	TGTGCCAGCACCAGAGATCAGGGGGCTACGGCAGATACGCAGTATTTT
TRBV27	NA	NA	TRBJ2-3	CASSRNREGLPQYF	TGTGCCAGCAGCCGCAACAGGGAGGGCCTTCCGCAGTATTTT
TRBV28	NA	NA	TRBJ2-4	CASSSPLRQAFSKNIQYF	TGTGCCAGCAGTTCCCCCCTTCGACAGGCGTTTTCCAAAAACATTCAGTACTTC
TRBV7-2	NA	TRBD1	TRBJ2-3	CASSGQGAGDTQYF	TGTGCCAGCAGCGGACAGGGGGCTGGAGATACGCAGTATTTT
TRBV5-1	NA	TRBD1	TRBJ1-6	CASSLVTGGVDSPLHF	TGCGCCAGCAGCTTGGTTACAGGGGGCGTTGATTCACCCCTCCACTTT
TRBV12-3/TRBV12-4	NA	NA	TRBJ2-3	CASTWGVLTDTQYF	TGTGCCAGCACCTGGGGGGTTCTCACAGATACGCAGTATTTT
TRBV6-1	NA	TRBD1	TRBJ2-1	CASSTRDRGHNEQFF	TGTGCCAGCAGTACCCGCGACAGGGGACACAATGAGCAGTTCTTC
TRBV6-5	NA	NA	TRBJ2-1	CASSSTNGLHEQFF	TGTGCCAGCAGTTCTACGAACGGACTCCATGAGCAGTTCTTC
TRBV15	NA	TRBD1	TRBJ1-2	CATSSVQGTIYGYTF	TGTGCCACCAGCAGCGTACAGGGGACTATCTATGGCTACACCTTC
TRBV12-3/TRBV12-4	NA	NA	TRBJ2-1	CASSPTTTPNEQFF	TGTGCCAGCAGTCCGACTACAACACCAAATGAGCAGTTCTTC
TRBV20-1	few	NA	TRBJ1-2	CSASPGEGYTF	TGCAGTGCTAGTCCGGGGGAAGGCTACACCTTC
TRBV6-6	few	NA	TRBJ1-5	CASGTNQPQHF	TGTGCCAGCGGAACGAATCAGCCCCAGCATTTT
TRBV5-1	NA	TRBD1	TRBJ2-7	CASSMLTGQGHEQYF	TGCGCCAGCAGCATGCTCACGGGACAGGGCCACGAGCAGTACTTC
TRBV4-2	few	TRBD1	TRBJ2-3	CASSQAGQGADTQYF	TGTGCCAGCAGCCAAGCGGGACAGGGAGCAGATACGCAGTATTTT
TRBV5-1	NA	TRBD2	TRBJ2-5	CASSAETSGDYQETQYF	TGCGCCAGCAGCGCGGAGACTAGCGGGGACTACCAAGAGACCCAGTACTTC
TRBV9	NA	NA	TRBJ2-6	CASSGTGANVLTF	TGTGCCAGCAGCGGTACAGGGGCCAACGTCCTGACTTTC
TRBV11-2	NA	NA	TRBJ2-7	CASSSRGLKLPPSYEQYF	TGTGCCAGCAGCTCCCGGGGCCTGAAACTCCCCCCTTCCTACGAGCAGTACTTC
TRBV7-2	NA	NA	TRBJ1-1	CASSPTWNTEAFF	TGTGCCAGCAGCCCTACTTGGAACACTGAAGCTTTCTTT
TRBV4-2	many	NA	TRBJ2-1	CASSLAVGNEQFF	TGTGCCAGCAGCCTGGCCGTGGGCAATGAGCAGTTCTTC
TRBV5-8	few	NA	TRBJ2-2	CASSRPYRVPGELFF	TGTGCCAGCAGCCGACCTTACAGGGTCCCCGGGGAGCTGTTTTTT
TRBV7-9	NA	NA	TRBJ2-5	CASSLPTEQETQYF	TGTGCCAGCAGTCTCCCGACGGAACAGGAGACCCAGTACTTC
TRBV29-1	few	TRBD1	TRBJ1-2	CSVLTGAEYGYTF	TGCAGCGTTCTCACAGGGGCTGAGTATGGCTACACCTTC
TRBV3-1	NA	NA	TRBJ2-7	CASSPPGRPDWYEQYF	TGTGCCAGCAGCCCCCCGGGACGGCCCGATTGGTACGAGCAGTACTTC
TRBV6-1	NA	TRBD1	TRBJ1-5	CASRPTGVSNQPQHF	TGTGCCAGCAGACCGACAGGGGTTAGCAATCAGCCCCAGCATTTT
TRBV7-8	few	TRBD2	TRBJ2-5	CASSPQAGADRETQYF	TGTGCCAGCAGCCCCCAGGCGGGAGCGGATCGAGAGACCCAGTACTTC
TRBV24-1	NA	NA	TRBJ2-3	CATSDPGDTQYF	TGTGCCACCAGTGACCCGGGGGATACGCAGTATTTT
TRBV4-1	NA	NA	TRBJ2-7	CASSQVASGRSGEQYF	TGCGCCAGCAGCCAAGTTGCTTCCGGCCGGTCGGGCGAGCAGTACTTC
TRBV5-1	NA	NA	TRBJ2-2	CASGPTGIMNTGELFF	TGCGCCAGCGGGCCCACAGGGATAATGAACACCGGGGAGCTGTTTTTT
TRBV7-2	NA	TRBD1	TRBJ1-2	CASSSSTRGLVGYTF	TGTGCCAGCAGCTCAAGTACCAGGGGGCTGGTTGGCTACACCTTC
TRBV6-5	NA	TRBD1	TRBJ1-3	CASSYVQGASGNTIYF	TGTGCCAGCAGTTACGTACAGGGGGCTTCAGGAAACACCATATATTTT
TRBV12-3/TRBV12-4	NA	NA	TRBJ2-3	CASSSSRLSTDTQYF	TGTGCCAGCAGTTCTTCACGGCTAAGCACAGATACGCAGTATTTT
TRBV20-1	NA	TRBD2	TRBJ2-1	CSASGLAIHNEQFF	TGCAGTGCTAGCGGACTAGCGATCCACAATGAGCAGTTCTTC
TRBV6-1	few	TRBD2	TRBJ2-1	CASSVRLAGVGEQFF	TGTGCCAGCAGCGTCCGACTAGCGGGAGTTGGTGAGCAGTTCTTC
TRBV5-1	few	NA	TRBJ1-2	CASSLGDTGNYGYTF	TGCGCCAGCAGCTTAGGGGACACAGGCAACTATGGCTACACCTTC
TRBV10-1	few	TRBD2	TRBJ2-3	CASSESGTRVYTQYF	TGCGCCAGCAGTGAGTCCGGGACTAGAGTTTATACGCAGTATTTT